This T cell receptor beta chain was profiled in a study of blood T cells in healthy people across ages (dated by TCRdb to between 2014 and 2017). The study in broad terms: In model experiments, template switching captured roughly one uniquely barcoded TCR beta cDNA molecule for every two T cells. Donors were grouped into four age groups: young (average roughly 15 years), middle-aged (about 38), aged (approximately 58) and long-lived (around 82). To avoid experimental bias, donors of different ages were spread randomly across the sequencing lanes. Age-related changes in TCR beta repertoire diversity were measured in the study by deep sequencing normalized with unique cDNA molecular identifiers. Using the same blood draw, the study looked at two additional independent replicas of 1 million unique cDNA reads for two donors, one aged 18 to 30 and the other aged 80 or older.

Findings and caveats that apply to the study as a whole: The CMV infection status of donors was not known, potentially confounding age-related changes in expanded clonotypes. Compared with the aged group, more naive CD4+ T cells, fewer expanded clones and increased TCR diversity were shown by the long-lived group, suggesting age selection. As age increased, observed TCR beta diversity per million T cells dropped in a roughly linear way, and a significant reduction was already evident by age 40. There was a strong correlation between observed TCR beta diversity and the percentage of naive T cells measured by flow cytometry. Total diversity estimates from one million sequenced T cells were considered lower bounds and underestimates. Bulk unsorted PBMC profiling prevented conclusive comparison of naive and antigen-experienced compartments.

Worth noting for this clonotype: Its binding antigen is unknown. No much larger clone is present one base from it, and per-base qualities are unavailable.

From cysteine to phenylalanine, the CDR3 is 16 amino acids long. Of all the DNA, just the CDR3 is kept, 48 bases in frame from base 1. The germline V and J ends show losses of 2 bases and 0 bases respectively, and no gene match explains 5 bases of the junction. In the germline V gene, CDR1 corresponds to SGHDN and CDR2 to FVKESK. The donors were roughly 40 Caucasian individuals from Russia, aged roughly 6 to 90 years, who were systemically healthy. Each donor gave 8 to 10 milliliters of peripheral blood, drawn into EDTA-treated Vacutainer tubes. Ficoll-Paque density-gradient centrifugation was used to isolate PBMCs, with at least 7 million per sample. Total RNA was extracted from PBMCs with Trizol reagent, with at least 6 micrograms obtained per sample. For every donor, flow cytometry on a PBMC aliquot measured the percentage of naive CD45RAhigh/CD27high T cells. To prepare the library, 5' RACE was applied. The sequencing machine was an Illumina HiSeq 2500. A second about 7 to 11 cycle PCR used a sample-barcoded 5' primer and a J-beta primer mix. Each TCR beta cDNA molecule received a unique molecular identifier from a template-switch 5' adaptor carrying 12 random nucleotides. At least 2.5 million CDR3-containing paired-end reads were obtained from each sample. First-strand cDNA synthesis was performed from all RNA using the Mint cDNA synthesis kit, with priming by a TRBC-specific oligonucleotide. Following uracil-DNA glycosylase treatment, a first 18-cycle PCR with universal primers M1SS and BC2_uni_R was performed on all cDNA. Concerning the study's data processing: For normalization, 1 million high-quality reads were randomly selected from each sample, with every read carrying a distinct molecular identifier. Reads sharing molecular identifiers were discarded rather than binned into consensus sequences. MiTCR, set to a Q25 quality threshold and the strictest error-elimination algorithm, was used for CDR3 identification, clonotype clustering and error correction. A nonparametric unseen species model with Euler transformation was used to estimate lower-bound total TCR beta diversity. The public sequencing data were trimmed at Q25 with fastp and processed into clonotypes with MiXCR by TCRdb, which kept only in-frame beta chains. Rows with one shared CDR3 protein collapse into an entry with the most common genes and DNA. What appears here as the V and J calls and clone size reflects TCRdb's work, not the paper's. Within this sample are hundreds of thousands of distinct CDR3 sequences, with approximately 53% of them counted one time only. About two fifths of the sample lies in the top ten.

Recombination linked TRBV14 to TRBJ2-7; TRBD2 fits 9 bases in the junction. The clonotype was recovered from a man older than 75 in good health. The specimen sequenced was blood. The CDR3 protein is CASSQIAGDLSYEQYF. The base sequence is TGTGCCAGCAGCCAAATAGCGGGAGACCTCTCCTACGAGCAGTACTTC.